This T cell receptor beta chain was retrieved from a study of CD8 T cells in Susac syndrome. CD8+ and CD4+ T cells from blood underwent TCR beta sequencing. It was treatment-naive patients with stable or active relapsing-remitting disease who made up the multiple sclerosis controls. FACS was used to enrich TEMRA cells, whereas the CD8+ and CD4+ T cells were obtained by negative isolation. CDR3 length equals 15 residues. V shed 2 bases and J shed 2 bases, with 11 bases lying between them. CDR1 MNHEY and CDR2 SMNVEV come from the germline V gene (reference sequence). RNA amounts of roughly 0.45 to 1 ug underwent reverse transcription with random hexamers. Multiplex PCR with immunoSEQ amplified the TCR beta CDR3 across 54 Vbeta and 13 Jbeta. One entry per CDR3 protein results from TCRdb running MiXCR on the immunoSEQ multiplex PCR reads. Of approximately 270,000 distinct CDR3 sequences in the sample, around 93% were seen once.

The source is a human donor with multiple sclerosis. Sequencing used CD4+ T cells from PBMCs. The gene calls are TRBV27 and TRBJ2-3; D might be TRBD1 (5 bases). CDR3 bases: TGTGCCAGCAGTTTAAGGGGCACAGACACAGATACGCAGTATTTT. Translated, it gives CASSLRGTDTDTQYF.